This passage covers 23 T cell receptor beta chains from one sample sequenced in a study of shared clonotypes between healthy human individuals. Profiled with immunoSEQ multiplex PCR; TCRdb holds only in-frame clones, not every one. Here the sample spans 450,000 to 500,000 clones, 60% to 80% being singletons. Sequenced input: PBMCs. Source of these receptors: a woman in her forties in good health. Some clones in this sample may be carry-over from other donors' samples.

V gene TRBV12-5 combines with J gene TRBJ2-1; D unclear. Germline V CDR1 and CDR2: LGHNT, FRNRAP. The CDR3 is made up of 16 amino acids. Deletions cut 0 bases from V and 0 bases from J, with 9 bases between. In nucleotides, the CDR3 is TGTGCTAGTGGTTTGGTAATAGGGCCCTCCTACAATGAGCAGTTCTTC. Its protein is CASGLVIGPSYNEQFF.

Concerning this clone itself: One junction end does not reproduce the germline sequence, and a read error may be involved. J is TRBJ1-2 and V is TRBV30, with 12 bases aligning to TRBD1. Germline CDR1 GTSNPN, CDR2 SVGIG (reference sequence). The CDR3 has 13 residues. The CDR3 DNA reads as TGTGCCTTTAGGGACAGGGGGCGCGATGGGTACACCTTC. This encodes CAFRDRGRDGYTF.

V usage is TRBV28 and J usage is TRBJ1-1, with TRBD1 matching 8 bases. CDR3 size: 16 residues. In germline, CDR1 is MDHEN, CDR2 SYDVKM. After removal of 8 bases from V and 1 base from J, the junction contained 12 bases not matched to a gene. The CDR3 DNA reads TGTGCCAGCGCCAATCAGGGGGCAAGAGGGAACACTGAAGCTTTCTTT. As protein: CASANQGARGNTEAFF.

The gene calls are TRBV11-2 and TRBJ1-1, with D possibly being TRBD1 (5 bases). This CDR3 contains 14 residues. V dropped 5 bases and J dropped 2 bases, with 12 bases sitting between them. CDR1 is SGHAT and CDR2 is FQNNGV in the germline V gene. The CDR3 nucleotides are TGTGCCAGCAGCGTACGGGGGTCCAACACTGAAGCTTTCTTT. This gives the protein CASSVRGSNTEAFF.

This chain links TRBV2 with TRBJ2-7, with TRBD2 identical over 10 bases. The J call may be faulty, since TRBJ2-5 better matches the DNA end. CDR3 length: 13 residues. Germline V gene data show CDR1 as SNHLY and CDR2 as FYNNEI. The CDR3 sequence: CASINSGRETQYF. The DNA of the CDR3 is TGTGCCAGCATTAATAGCGGGAGGGAGACCCAGTACTTC.

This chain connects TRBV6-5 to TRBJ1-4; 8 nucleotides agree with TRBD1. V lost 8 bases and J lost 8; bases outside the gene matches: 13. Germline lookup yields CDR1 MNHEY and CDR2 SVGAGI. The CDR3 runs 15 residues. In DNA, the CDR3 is TGTGCCAGCGGTTCTCCAGGGGGCGCTGAAGAAAAACTGTTTTTT. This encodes CASGSPGGAEEKLFF.

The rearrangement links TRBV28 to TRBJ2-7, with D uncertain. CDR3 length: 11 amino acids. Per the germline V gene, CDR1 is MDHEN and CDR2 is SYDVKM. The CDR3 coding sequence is TGTGTTAGTGGGCCGCCCTACGAGCAGTACTTC. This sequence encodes CVSGPPYEQYF.

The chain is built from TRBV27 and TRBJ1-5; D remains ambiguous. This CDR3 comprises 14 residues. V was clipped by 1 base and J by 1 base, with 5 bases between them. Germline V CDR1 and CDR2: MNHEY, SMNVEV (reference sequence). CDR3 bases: TGTGCCAGCAGTTTATGGAGAAGCAATCAGCCCCAGCATTTT. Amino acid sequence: CASSLWRSNQPQHF.

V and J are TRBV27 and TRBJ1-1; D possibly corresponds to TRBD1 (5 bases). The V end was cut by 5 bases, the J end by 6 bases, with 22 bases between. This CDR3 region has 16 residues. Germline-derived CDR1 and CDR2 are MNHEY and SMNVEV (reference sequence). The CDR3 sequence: CASSPRGLGEASEAFF. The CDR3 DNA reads TGTGCCAGCAGTCCCCGAGGGCTGGGGGAAGCTTCTGAAGCTTTCTTT.

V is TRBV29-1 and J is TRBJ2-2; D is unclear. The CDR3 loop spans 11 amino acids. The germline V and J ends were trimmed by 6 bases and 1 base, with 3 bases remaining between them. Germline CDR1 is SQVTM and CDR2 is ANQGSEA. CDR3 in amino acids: CSVGNTGELFF. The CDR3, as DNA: TGCAGCGTCGGGAACACCGGGGAGCTGTTTTTT.

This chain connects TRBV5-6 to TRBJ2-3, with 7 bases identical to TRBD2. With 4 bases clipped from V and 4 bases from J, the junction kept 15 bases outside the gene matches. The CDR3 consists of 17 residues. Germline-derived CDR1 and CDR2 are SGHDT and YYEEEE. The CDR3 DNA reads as TGTGCCAGCAGCCAAACGGGAGGCATACTTACTCCAGATACGCAGTATTTT. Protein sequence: CASSQTGGILTPDTQYF.

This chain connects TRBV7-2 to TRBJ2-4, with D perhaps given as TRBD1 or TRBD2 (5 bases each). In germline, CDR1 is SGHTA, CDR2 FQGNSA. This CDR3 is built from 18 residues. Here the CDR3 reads CAAVHQPGPTLAKNIQYF. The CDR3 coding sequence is TGTGCAGCAGTACACCAGCCGGGGCCAACACTAGCCAAAAACATTCAGTACTTC.

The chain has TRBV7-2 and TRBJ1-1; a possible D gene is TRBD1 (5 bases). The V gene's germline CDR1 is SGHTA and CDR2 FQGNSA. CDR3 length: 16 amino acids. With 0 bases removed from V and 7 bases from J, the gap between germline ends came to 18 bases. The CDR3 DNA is TGTGCCAGCAGCTTAGCGCATGGGGGGATATCAATTGAAGCTTTCTTT. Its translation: CASSLAHGGISIEAFF.

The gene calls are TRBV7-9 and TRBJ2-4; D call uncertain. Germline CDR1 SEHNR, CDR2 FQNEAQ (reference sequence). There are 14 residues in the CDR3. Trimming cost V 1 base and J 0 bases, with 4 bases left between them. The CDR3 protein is CASSLGLAKNIQYF. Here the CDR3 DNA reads TGTGCCAGCAGCTTAGGCCTAGCCAAAAACATTCAGTACTTC.

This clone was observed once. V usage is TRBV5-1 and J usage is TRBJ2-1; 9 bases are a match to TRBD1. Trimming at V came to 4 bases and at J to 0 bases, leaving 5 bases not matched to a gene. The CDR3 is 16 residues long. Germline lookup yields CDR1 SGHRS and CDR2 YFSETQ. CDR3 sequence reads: CASSEGTGSSYNEQFF. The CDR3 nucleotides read TGCGCCAGCAGCGAGGGGACAGGGTCCTCCTACAATGAGCAGTTCTTC.

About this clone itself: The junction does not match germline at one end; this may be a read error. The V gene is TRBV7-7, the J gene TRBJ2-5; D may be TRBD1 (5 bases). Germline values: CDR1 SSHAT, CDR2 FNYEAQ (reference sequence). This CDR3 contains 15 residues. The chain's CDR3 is CASSPNRGFQETQYF. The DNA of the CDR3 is TGTGCTAGCAGCCCCAATAGGGGCTTCCAAGAGACCCAGTACTTC.

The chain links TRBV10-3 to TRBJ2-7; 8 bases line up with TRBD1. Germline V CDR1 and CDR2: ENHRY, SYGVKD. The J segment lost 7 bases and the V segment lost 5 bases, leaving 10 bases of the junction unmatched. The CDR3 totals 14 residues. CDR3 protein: CAISSGQGVGEQYF. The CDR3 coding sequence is TGTGCCATCAGTTCAGGACAGGGAGTTGGGGAGCAGTACTTC.

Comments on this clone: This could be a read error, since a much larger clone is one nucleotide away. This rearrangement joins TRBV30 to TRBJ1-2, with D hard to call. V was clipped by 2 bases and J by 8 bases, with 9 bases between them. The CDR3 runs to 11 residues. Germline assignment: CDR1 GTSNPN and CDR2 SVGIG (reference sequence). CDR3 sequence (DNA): TGTGCCTGGAGTATCTATAGCGGCTACACCTTC. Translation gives CAWSIYSGYTF.

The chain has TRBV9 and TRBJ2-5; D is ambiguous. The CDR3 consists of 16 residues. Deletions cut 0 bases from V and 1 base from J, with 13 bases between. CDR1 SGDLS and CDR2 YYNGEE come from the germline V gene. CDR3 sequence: CASSVGDLGSQETQYF. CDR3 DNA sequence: TGTGCCAGCAGCGTAGGGGATTTGGGAAGCCAAGAGACCCAGTACTTC.

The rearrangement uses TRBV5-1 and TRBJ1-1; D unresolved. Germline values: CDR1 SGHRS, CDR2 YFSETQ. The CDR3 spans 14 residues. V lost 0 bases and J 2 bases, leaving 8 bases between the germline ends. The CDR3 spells CASSLGAGNTEAFF. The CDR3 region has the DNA TGCGCCAGCAGCTTGGGGGCCGGAAACACTGAAGCTTTCTTT.

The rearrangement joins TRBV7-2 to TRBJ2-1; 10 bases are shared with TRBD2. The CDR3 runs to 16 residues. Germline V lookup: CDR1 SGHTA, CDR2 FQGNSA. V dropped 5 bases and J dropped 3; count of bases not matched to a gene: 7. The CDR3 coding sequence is TGTGCCAGCAGCAAGACGTCTAGCGGGGGCTACAATGAGCAGTTCTTC. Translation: CASSKTSSGGYNEQFF.

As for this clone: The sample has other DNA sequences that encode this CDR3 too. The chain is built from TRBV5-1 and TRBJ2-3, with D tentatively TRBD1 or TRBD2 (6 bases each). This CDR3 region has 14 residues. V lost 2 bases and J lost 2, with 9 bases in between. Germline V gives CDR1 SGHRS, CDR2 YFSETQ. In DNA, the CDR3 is TGCGCCAGCAGCTTAGGGGGGTACACAGATACGCAGTATTTT. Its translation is CASSLGGYTDTQYF.

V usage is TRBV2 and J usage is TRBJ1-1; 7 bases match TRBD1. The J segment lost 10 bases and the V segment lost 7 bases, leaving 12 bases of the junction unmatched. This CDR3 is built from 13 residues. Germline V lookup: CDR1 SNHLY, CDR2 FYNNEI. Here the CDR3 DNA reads TGTGCCAGCAACTGGGACAGCTTAGGGGGAGCTTTCTTT. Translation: CASNWDSLGGAFF.